The clone carrying this TCR beta chain showed up just a few times. Its antigen is not identified. Next came a second PCR, run for roughly 6 to 11 cycles, which used a sample-barcoded 5' primer along with a J-beta primer mix. TCRdb processed the 5' RACE reads anew with MiXCR; each CDR3 protein has one entry. The repertoire has under 1 million distinct CDR3 sequences, 40% to 50% of them found once; the top ten carry about a fifth. This specimen belongs to a study of blood T cells in healthy people across ages. Whole-study results and caveats: It was not known whether donors were CMV positive (a possible confounder of expanded clonotype changes). Per million T cells, TCR beta diversity dropped roughly linearly as age increased.

Those donating, healthy Caucasian individuals from Russia, were aged roughly 6 to 90. Per individual sample, total RNA of at least 6 micrograms was extracted. The sample was blood. The receptor's source is a man between 60 and 70 years old in good health.

CDR3 amino acids: CSARTPAGGSYNEQFF. The CDR3 region has the DNA TGCAGTGCTAGAACCCCGGCGGGGGGGTCCTACAATGAGCAGTTCTTC. This sequence joins TRBV20-1 and TRBJ2-1; 9 bases match TRBD2. Germline V gene sequence: CDR1 DFQATT, CDR2 SNEGSKA (reference sequence). The CDR3 runs 16 residues. V lost 2 bases, J lost 1 base, and 6 bases stayed unmatched.